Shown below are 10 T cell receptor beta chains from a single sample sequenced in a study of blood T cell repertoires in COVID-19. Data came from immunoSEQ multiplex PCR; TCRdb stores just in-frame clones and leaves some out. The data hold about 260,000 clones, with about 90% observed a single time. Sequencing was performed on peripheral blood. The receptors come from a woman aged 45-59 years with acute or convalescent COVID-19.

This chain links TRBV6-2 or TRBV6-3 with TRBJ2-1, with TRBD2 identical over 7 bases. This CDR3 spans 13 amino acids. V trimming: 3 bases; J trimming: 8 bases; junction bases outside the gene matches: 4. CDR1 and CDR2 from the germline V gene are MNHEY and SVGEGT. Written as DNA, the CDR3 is TGTGCCAGCAGTTATGGGGGAGGGTATGAGCAGTTCTTC. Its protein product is CASSYGGGYEQFF.

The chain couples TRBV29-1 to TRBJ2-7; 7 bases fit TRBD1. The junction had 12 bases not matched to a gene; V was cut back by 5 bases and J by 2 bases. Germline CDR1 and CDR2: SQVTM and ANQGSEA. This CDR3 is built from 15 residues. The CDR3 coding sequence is TGCAGCGTTTCACGTCCTCGGGACAGCCCCTACGAGCAGTACTTC. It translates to CSVSRPRDSPYEQYF.

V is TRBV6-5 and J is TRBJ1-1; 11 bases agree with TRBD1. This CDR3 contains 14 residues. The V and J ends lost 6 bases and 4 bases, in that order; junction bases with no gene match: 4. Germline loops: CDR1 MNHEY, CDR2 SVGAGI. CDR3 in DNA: TGTGCCAGCAGCAGGACAGGGGGCGGCACTGAAGCTTTCTTT. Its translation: CASSRTGGGTEAFF.

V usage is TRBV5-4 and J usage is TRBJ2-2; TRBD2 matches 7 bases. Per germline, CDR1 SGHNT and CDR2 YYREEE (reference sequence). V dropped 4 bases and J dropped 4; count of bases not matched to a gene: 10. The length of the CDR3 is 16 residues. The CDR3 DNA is TGTGCCAGCAGCACCCAGACTAGCCGGGCCACCGGGGAGCTGTTTTTT. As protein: CASSTQTSRATGELFF.

The CDR3: CASSPTTGIYNEQFF. CDR3 coding DNA: TGCGCCAGCAGCCCCACGACAGGTATATACAATGAGCAGTTCTTC. The genes are TRBV5-1 and TRBJ2-1; TRBD1 is a possible D gene (6 bases). V was shortened by 4 bases and J by 4 bases, with 15 bases between the two germline ends. CDR1 is SGHRS, CDR2 YFSETQ, per germline. The CDR3 is made up of 15 amino acids.

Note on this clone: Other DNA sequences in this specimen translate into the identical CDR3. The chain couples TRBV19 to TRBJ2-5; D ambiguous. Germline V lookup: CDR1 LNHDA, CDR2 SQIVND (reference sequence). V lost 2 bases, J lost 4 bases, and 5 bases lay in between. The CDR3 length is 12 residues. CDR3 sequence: CASSISRETQYF. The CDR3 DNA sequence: TGTGCCAGTAGTATATCTAGAGAGACCCAGTACTTC. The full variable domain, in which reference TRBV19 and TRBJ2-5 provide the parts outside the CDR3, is DGGITQSPKYLFRKEGQNVTLSCEQNLNHDAMYWYRQDPGQGLRLIYYSQIVNDFQKGDIAEGYSVSREKKESFPLTVTSAQKNPTAFYLCASSISRETQYFGPGTRLLVL.

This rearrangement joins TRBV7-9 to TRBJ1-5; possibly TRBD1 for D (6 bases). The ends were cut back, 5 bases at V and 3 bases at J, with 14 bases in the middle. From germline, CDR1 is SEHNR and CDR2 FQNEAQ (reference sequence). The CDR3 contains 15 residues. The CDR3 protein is CASSPGVGFNQPQHF. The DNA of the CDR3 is TGTGCCAGCAGCCCAGGGGTTGGATTCAATCAGCCCCAGCATTTT.

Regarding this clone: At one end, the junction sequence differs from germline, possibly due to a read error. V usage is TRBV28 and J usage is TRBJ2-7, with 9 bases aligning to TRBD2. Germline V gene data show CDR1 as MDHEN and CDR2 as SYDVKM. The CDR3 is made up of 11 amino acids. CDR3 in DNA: TGTGCCAGCAGTCGAGGGGGACTAGCAGTGTTC. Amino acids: CASSRGGLAVF.

This CDR3 is CASSDTKTRGTEAFF. For the CDR3, the DNA is TGCGCCAGCAGCGACACGAAAACCAGGGGTACTGAAGCTTTCTTT. The rearrangement links TRBV5-1 to TRBJ1-1; a weak D match, TRBD1 (6 bases). CDR3 length: 15 residues. Germline lookup yields CDR1 SGHRS and CDR2 YFSETQ. V was cut by 4 bases and J by 5 bases, with 18 bases left in between.

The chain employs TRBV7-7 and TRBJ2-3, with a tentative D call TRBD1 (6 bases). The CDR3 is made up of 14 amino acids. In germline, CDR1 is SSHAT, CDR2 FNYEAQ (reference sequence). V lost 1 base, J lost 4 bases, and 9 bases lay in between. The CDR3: CASSLVGAPDTQYF. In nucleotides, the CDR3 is TGTGCCAGCAGCTTAGTGGGGGCCCCAGATACGCAGTATTTT.